A single sample gave rise to the 8 T cell receptor beta chains below, sequenced in a study of spatial heterogeneity in lung cancer. Regarding time point: sample taken at primary tumor resection. No cell sorting; template was whole RNA from tumor, lung tissue or PBMC. One entry per CDR3 protein, called by TCRdb with MiXCR from the 5' RACE reads. The sample yields some 70,000 distinct CDR3 sequences, approximately 12% seen once. The source material was PBMCs, sampled at surgery. These receptors were collected from a male donor with early-stage non-small cell lung cancer.

This clonotype was seen only a few times. The CDR3 DNA sequence: TGCAGCGTTGAAGCAGGGGATAATGAAAAACTGTTTTTT. Protein sequence: CSVEAGDNEKLFF. This chain uses TRBV29-1 with TRBJ1-4, with a possible D match to TRBD1 (6 bases). Trimming stripped 1 base from V and 4 bases from J, with 7 bases between. CDR1 is SQVTM, CDR2 ANQGSEA, per germline. There are 13 residues in the CDR3.

Many counts were recorded for this clonotype. This chain joins TRBV29-1 and TRBJ2-7; D is uncertain. The CDR3 totals 15 residues. The V gene's germline CDR1 is SQVTM and CDR2 ANQGSEA. Trimming took 7 bases from V and 0 from J, leaving 19 bases between them. In nucleotides, the CDR3 is TGCAGCGCCCTGGGCGGCCCGGCGAGCTCCTACGAGCAGTACTTC. Its protein is CSALGGPASSYEQYF.

This clonotype was observed at least ten times. The chain is built from TRBV2 and TRBJ2-1, with TRBD2 matching 7 bases. Germline assignment: CDR1 SNHLY and CDR2 FYNNEI. This CDR3 is 14 amino acids long. Trimming at V came to 5 bases and at J to 5 bases, leaving 6 bases not matched to a gene. The CDR3 region is CASSPPTSNNEQFF. For the CDR3, the DNA is TGTGCCAGCAGTCCCCCGACTAGCAACAATGAGCAGTTCTTC.

This clonotype was seen repeatedly, ten times or more. The chain couples TRBV6-1 to TRBJ2-3; 11 positions match TRBD1. V lost 3 bases to trimming and J lost 0 bases; unmatched junction nucleotides: 5. This CDR3 has 17 residues. CDR1 and CDR2 from the germline V gene are MNHNS and SASEGT. CDR3 region: CASSERTGGWSTDTQYF. The CDR3 DNA is TGTGCCAGCAGTGAGAGGACAGGGGGCTGGAGCACAGATACGCAGTATTTT.

This clonotype was seen only a few times. V is TRBV18 and J is TRBJ2-3, with D tentatively TRBD2 (5 bases). The CDR3 consists of 16 residues. Germline V gene sequence: CDR1 KGHSH, CDR2 LQKENI. Trimming removed 6 bases at V and 0 bases at J, with 16 bases between. The CDR3 DNA sequence: TGTGCCAGCTCCCCCCGGGGAGCGGTTAGCACAGATACGCAGTATTTT. It specifies CASSPRGAVSTDTQYF.

V and J are TRBV7-2 and TRBJ1-1; D ambiguous. The CDR3 totals 13 residues. The germline gives CDR1 SGHTA, CDR2 FQGNSA. V lost 3 bases to trimming and J lost 1 base, with 6 bases between them. As DNA, the CDR3 is TGTGCCAGCAGCTTCCGGCAGAACACTGAAGCTTTCTTT. Translating it yields CASSFRQNTEAFF.

The chain recombines TRBV12-3 or TRBV12-4 with TRBJ1-1; tentatively, D is TRBD1 (5 bases). Trimming shortened V by 2 bases and J by 6 bases, and 7 bases separated the two germline ends. CDR3 length: 12 amino acids. The CDR3 sequence: CASSLNRPEAFF. CDR3 bases: TGTGCCAGCAGTTTAAACAGGCCTGAAGCTTTCTTT.

This clonotype was observed at least ten times. The chain joins TRBV11-2 to TRBJ2-1; 7 bases agree with TRBD1. Germline V gene sequence: CDR1 SGHAT, CDR2 FQNNGV. The V segment lost 5 bases and the J segment 2 bases; nucleotides outside the gene matches: 9. CDR3 size: 16 residues. CDR3 in amino acids: CASSTTKGGTYNEQFF. The DNA for the CDR3 is TGTGCCAGCAGCACGACGAAAGGGGGCACCTACAATGAGCAGTTCTTC.